One sample yielded the 23 T cell receptor beta chains listed below, sequenced in a study of CD8 T cells in ankylosing spondylitis. TCRdb reanalysed the 5' RACE reads using MiXCR and keeps one entry per CDR3 protein. The data show about 800,000 distinct CDR3 sequences, about 12% seen once. These receptors are not linked to any known antigen. Study results and limitations: One TCR beta motif, made up of 7 or 8 highly homologous variants, appeared characteristic of ankylosing spondylitis blood.

The sequencing input was blood, either unsorted or a sorted T cell fraction (not recorded which). These receptors originate from a male donor with ankylosing spondylitis.

This clonotype showed up just a few times. J is TRBJ2-1 and V is TRBV7-9; D remains unclear. The V gene's germline CDR1 is SEHNR and CDR2 FQNEAQ (reference sequence). The length of the CDR3 is 13 residues. V shed 8 bases and J shed 4 bases, with 12 bases lying between them. The CDR3 DNA reads TGTGCCAGCGAACCCACGGCTTACAATGAGCAGTTCTTC. Amino acid sequence: CASEPTAYNEQFF.

This clonotype showed up just a few times. V gene TRBV7-9 combines with J gene TRBJ1-2; D possibly corresponds to TRBD1 (5 bases). The CDR3 is 14 residues long. Germline V gene data show CDR1 as SEHNR and CDR2 as FQNEAQ (reference sequence). The V and J ends lost 0 bases and 7 bases respectively, with 12 bases between them. CDR3 region: CASSLAATGFGYTF. The CDR3 coding sequence is TGTGCCAGCAGCTTAGCGGCCACAGGATTTGGCTACACCTTC.

This clonotype has just a few counts. One end of the junction does not line up with germline, which may come from a read error. V usage is TRBV20-1 and J usage is TRBJ1-1; D is uncertain. This CDR3 is built from 13 residues. CDR1 and CDR2 (germline): DFQATT, SNEGSKA (reference sequence). The CDR3 DNA sequence: TGCAGTGCCAGAGTGGGTCTTGGCACTGAAGCTTTCTTT. The encoded protein is CSARVGLGTEAFF.

In the case of this clonotype: A clone one base away is much larger, so this may be a read error. The genes are TRBV20-1 and TRBJ2-3; D not resolved. Germline V lookup: CDR1 DFQATT, CDR2 SNEGSKA (reference sequence). The V gene lost 3 bases and the J gene lost 4 bases, with 8 bases spanning the gap. The CDR3 extends over 12 amino acids. The CDR3 DNA reads as TGCAGTGCTAGTGGGCAGCCAGATACGCAGTATTTT. It yields the protein CSASGQPDTQYF.

The chain recombines TRBV15 with TRBJ2-7, with D perhaps matching TRBD1 or TRBD2 (6 bases each). V lost 5 bases to trimming and J lost 6 bases, with 11 bases between them. Germline values: CDR1 LNHNV, CDR2 YYDKDF (reference sequence). The CDR3 runs 12 residues. The CDR3 DNA follows: TGTGCCACCAGCTGGAGGGGGGCCGAGCAGTACTTC. Translating it yields CATSWRGAEQYF.

In this sample, this clonotype turned up many times. This chain uses TRBV5-1 with TRBJ2-1; maybe TRBD2 (6 bases). Germline CDR1 SGHRS, CDR2 YFSETQ. This CDR3 spans 18 amino acids. V dropped 0 bases and J dropped 0 bases, with 16 bases sitting between them. This CDR3 is CASSLASGGDLSYNEQFF. CDR3 nucleotides: TGCGCCAGCAGCTTGGCCTCAGGAGGGGACCTCTCCTACAATGAGCAGTTCTTC.

This clonotype has a handful of counts. The chain carries TRBV6-2 or TRBV6-3 and TRBJ1-1, with TRBD1 as a possible D gene (6 bases). CDR3 length: 16 residues. Germline CDR1 MNHEY, CDR2 SVGEGT. Trimming removed 1 base from V and 5 bases from J, with 17 bases in between. The CDR3 loop reads CASSYFPAGDRTEAFF. The CDR3 DNA sequence: TGTGCCAGCAGTTACTTCCCGGCAGGGGATCGAACTGAAGCTTTCTTT.

The chain uses TRBV7-9 and TRBJ1-1; a weak D match, TRBD1 (6 bases). V was clipped by 10 bases and J by 0 bases, with 15 bases between them. The CDR3 contains 14 residues. Germline loops: CDR1 SEHNR, CDR2 FQNEAQ (reference sequence). CDR3 in DNA: TGTGCCACAAAAGGGGGGGACATGAACACTGAAGCTTTCTTT. Its protein is CATKGGDMNTEAFF.

This clonotype has only a few counts. V is TRBV18 and J is TRBJ2-1; D might be TRBD1 (5 bases). Germline V CDR1 and CDR2: KGHSH, LQKENI. Trimming removed 3 bases from V and 7 bases from J, with 13 bases in between. The length of the CDR3 is 14 residues. CDR3 DNA: TGTGCCAGCTCACCTCTGAGTGGGGCGAATGAGCAGTTCTTC. This codes for CASSPLSGANEQFF.

This chain connects TRBV7-9 to TRBJ2-7, with 9 nucleotides matching TRBD2. The CDR3 totals 16 residues. Looked up from germline, CDR1 is SEHNR and CDR2 is FQNEAQ (reference sequence). With 1 base clipped from V and 3 bases from J, the junction kept 7 bases outside the gene matches. CDR3 protein: CASSLGALREGYEQYF. DNA of the CDR3: TGTGCCAGCAGCTTAGGGGCTTTGCGGGAGGGCTACGAGCAGTACTTC.

The rearrangement joins TRBV3-1 to TRBJ2-3; D not certain. CDR1 is LGHDT, CDR2 YNNKEL, per germline (reference sequence). This CDR3 spans 17 amino acids. V was cut by 0 bases and J by 2 bases, with 15 bases left in between. CDR3 nucleotides: TGTGCCAGCAGCCAAGATGGGAAGCAGACATTCACAGATACGCAGTATTTT. Translating gives CASSQDGKQTFTDTQYF.

This clonotype has a count of ten or more. The chain is built from TRBV20-1 and TRBJ2-7; D is undetermined. CDR1 is DFQATT, CDR2 SNEGSKA, per germline (reference sequence). With 6 bases removed from V and 0 bases from J, the gap between germline ends came to 12 bases. There are 13 residues in the CDR3. CDR3 in DNA: TGCAGTGCCCCCCGGGCCCGCTCCTACGAGCAGTACTTC. It is translated as CSAPRARSYEQYF.

This clonotype was seen more than once but under ten times. This chain links TRBV18 with TRBJ1-6; TRBD1 is a possible D gene (5 bases). This CDR3 contains 16 residues. Germline V CDR1 and CDR2: KGHSH, LQKENI. V lost 3 bases to trimming and J lost 9 bases, with 18 bases between them. This chain's CDR3 is CASSPTGVAAGSPLHF. The CDR3 coding sequence is TGTGCCAGCTCACCCACAGGAGTCGCAGCGGGTTCACCCCTCCACTTT.

The genes are TRBV11-2 and TRBJ2-1; no reliable D call. Trimming left V 1 base short and J 6 bases short, with 10 bases between. The CDR3 spans 14 residues. The germline gives CDR1 SGHAT, CDR2 FQNNGV. The CDR3 DNA sequence: TGTGCCAGCAGCTTAGTTGGCCCGGTCAATGAGCAGTTCTTC. Its protein product is CASSLVGPVNEQFF. The variable domain in full, with the rest retrieved from reference TRBV11-2 and TRBJ2-1, is EAGVAQSPRYKIIEKRQSVAFWCNPISGHATLYWYQQILGQGPKLLIQFQNNGVVDDSQLPKDRFSAERLKGVDSTLKIQPAKLEDSAVYLCASSLVGPVNEQFFGPGTRLTVL.

Note on this clonotype: A much larger clone differs by one base, so this may be a read error. V usage is TRBV4-3 and J usage is TRBJ2-1; tentatively, D is TRBD1 (5 bases). In germline, CDR1 is LGHNA, CDR2 YSLEER. The CDR3 covers 15 residues. V lost 0 bases and J 9 bases, leaving 15 bases between the germline ends. DNA of the CDR3: TGCGCCAGCAGCCAAGATGAGAAGGGGTTGGCTGAGCAGTTCTTC. Its translation: CASSQDEKGLAEQFF.

J is TRBJ2-2 and V is TRBV20-1, with 8 bases aligning to TRBD2. With 0 bases clipped from V and 7 bases from J, the junction kept 13 bases outside the gene matches. The germline gives CDR1 DFQATT, CDR2 SNEGSKA (reference sequence). CDR3 length: 17 residues. This chain's CDR3 is CSARDPLRLAGNGELFF. The CDR3 region has the DNA TGCAGTGCTAGAGATCCCCTTCGTCTAGCGGGTAACGGGGAGCTGTTTTTT.

This sequence joins TRBV7-2 and TRBJ2-1; 12 nucleotides align to TRBD2. Per the germline V gene, CDR1 is SGHTA and CDR2 is FQGNSA. This CDR3 has 16 residues. V gave up 5 bases and J gave up 6 bases; unmatched junction bases: 8. The CDR3 loop reads CASSTRTSGNRNEQFF. The CDR3 DNA sequence: TGTGCCAGCAGCACCCGGACTAGCGGGAACCGCAATGAGCAGTTCTTC.

This clonotype came up many times. V gene TRBV20-1 combines with J gene TRBJ1-2, with 8 bases aligning to TRBD1. CDR1 is DFQATT, CDR2 SNEGSKA, per germline (reference sequence). This CDR3 is 13 amino acids long. CDR3 residues: CSPETGVAYGYTF. The CDR3 DNA reads TGCAGCCCCGAGACAGGGGTTGCCTATGGCTACACCTTC.

This clonotype turned up a few times. The chain combines TRBV20-1 with TRBJ2-7; no firm D call. This CDR3 comprises 10 residues. The germline CDR1 and CDR2 sequences are DFQATT and SNEGSKA (reference sequence). This CDR3 is CSPLYYEQYF. The CDR3 coding sequence is TGCAGCCCCCTCTACTACGAGCAGTACTTC.

Ten or more counts support this clonotype. Its ends do not fully match the called genes, so a read error is possible. The CDR3 DNA sequence: TGCAGTGCGAGAGACGGGCTTGGAGGCGAAAAACTGTTTTTT. Translating gives CSARDGLGGEKLFF. The chain joins TRBV20-1 to TRBJ1-4; no definite D call. CDR3 length: 14 amino acids. Germline assignment: CDR1 DFQATT and CDR2 SNEGSKA (reference sequence).

The rearrangement links TRBV10-3 to TRBJ2-7; the D is unclear. The V and J ends lost 8 bases and 2 bases respectively, with 7 bases between them. Germline V gene data show CDR1 as ENHRY and CDR2 as SYGVKD. The CDR3 is 11 amino acids. The DNA for the CDR3 is TGTGCCATCGGTTCCGCCTACGAGCAGTACTTC. It is translated as CAIGSAYEQYF.

The J gene is TRBJ2-1, the V gene TRBV20-1, with TRBD1 matching 7 bases. The CDR3 length is 14 residues. In germline, CDR1 is DFQATT, CDR2 SNEGSKA (reference sequence). With 2 bases clipped from V and 6 bases from J, the junction kept 7 bases outside the gene matches. CDR3 protein: CSARNPDRFNEQFF. CDR3 nucleotide sequence: TGCAGTGCTAGAAACCCGGACAGGTTCAATGAGCAGTTCTTC.

This clonotype was seen ten or more times. This chain connects TRBV5-6 to TRBJ1-2; no definite D call. The CDR3 runs 12 residues. V lost 0 bases and J 7 bases, leaving 7 bases between the germline ends. CDR1 is SGHDT, CDR2 YYEEEE, per germline. In DNA form, the CDR3 reads TGTGCCAGCAGCTTGGGGCGGTCTGGCTACACCTTC. It specifies CASSLGRSGYTF. Drawing the rest from reference TRBV5-6 and TRBJ1-2, the complete variable domain is DAGVTQSPTHLIKTRGQQVTLRCSPKSGHDTVSWYQQALGQGPQFIFQYYEEEERQRGNFPDRFSGHQFPNYSSELNVNALLLGDSALYLCASSLGRSGYTFGSGTRLTVV.